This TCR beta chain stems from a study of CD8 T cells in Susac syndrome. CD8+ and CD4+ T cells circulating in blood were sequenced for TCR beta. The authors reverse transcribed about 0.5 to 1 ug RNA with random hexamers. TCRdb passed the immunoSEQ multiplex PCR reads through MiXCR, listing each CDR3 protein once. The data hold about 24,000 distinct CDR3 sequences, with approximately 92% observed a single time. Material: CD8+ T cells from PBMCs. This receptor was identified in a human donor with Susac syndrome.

The CDR3 nucleotides read TGTGCCAGCAGCCAAGCTCAGGGGAGTTCCACTGAAGCTTTCTTT. It encodes CASSQAQGSSTEAFF. The chain carries TRBV4-2 and TRBJ1-1, with D possibly matching TRBD1 (6 bases). The germline gives CDR1 LGHNA, CDR2 YNFKEQ. The CDR3 consists of 15 residues. V was shortened by 1 base and J by 4 bases, with 13 bases between the two germline ends.